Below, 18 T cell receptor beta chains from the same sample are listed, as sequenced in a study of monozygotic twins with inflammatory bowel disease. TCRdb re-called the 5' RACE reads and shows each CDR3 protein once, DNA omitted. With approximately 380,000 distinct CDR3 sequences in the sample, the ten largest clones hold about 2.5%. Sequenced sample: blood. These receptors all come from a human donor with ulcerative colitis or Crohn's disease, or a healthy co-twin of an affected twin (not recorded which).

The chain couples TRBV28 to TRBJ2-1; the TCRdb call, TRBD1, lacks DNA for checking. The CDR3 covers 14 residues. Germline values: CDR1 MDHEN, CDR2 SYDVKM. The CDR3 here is CASTQEGAGNEQFF.

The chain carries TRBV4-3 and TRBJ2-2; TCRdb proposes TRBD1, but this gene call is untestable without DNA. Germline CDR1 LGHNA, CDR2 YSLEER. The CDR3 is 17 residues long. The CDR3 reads CASSQDVTPRSPGELFF.

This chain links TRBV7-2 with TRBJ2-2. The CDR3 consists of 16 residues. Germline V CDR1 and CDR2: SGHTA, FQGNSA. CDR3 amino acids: CASSLVAGYNTGELFF.

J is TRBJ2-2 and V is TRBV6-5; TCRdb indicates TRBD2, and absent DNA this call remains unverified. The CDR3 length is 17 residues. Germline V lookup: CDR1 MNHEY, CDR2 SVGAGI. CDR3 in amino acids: CASSFLAGGAESGELFF.

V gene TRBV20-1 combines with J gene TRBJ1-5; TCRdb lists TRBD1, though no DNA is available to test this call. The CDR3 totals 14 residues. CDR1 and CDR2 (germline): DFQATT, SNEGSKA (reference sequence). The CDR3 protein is CSARGGQPHQPQHF.

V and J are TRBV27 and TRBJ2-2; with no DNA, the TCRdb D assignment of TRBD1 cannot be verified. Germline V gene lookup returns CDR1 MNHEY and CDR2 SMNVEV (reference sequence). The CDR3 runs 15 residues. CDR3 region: CASSFDQGYTGELFF.

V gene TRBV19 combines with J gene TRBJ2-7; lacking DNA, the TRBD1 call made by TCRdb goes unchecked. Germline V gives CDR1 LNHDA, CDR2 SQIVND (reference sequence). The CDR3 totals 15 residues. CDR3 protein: CASSMSAGETYEQYF.

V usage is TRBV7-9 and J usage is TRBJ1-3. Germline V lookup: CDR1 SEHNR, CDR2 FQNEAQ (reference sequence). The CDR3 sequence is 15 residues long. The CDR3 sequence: CASSRSDKAGNTIYF.

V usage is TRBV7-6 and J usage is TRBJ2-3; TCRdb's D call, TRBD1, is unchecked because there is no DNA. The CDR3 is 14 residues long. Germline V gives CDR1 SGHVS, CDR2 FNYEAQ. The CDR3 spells CASSSGTTTDTQYF. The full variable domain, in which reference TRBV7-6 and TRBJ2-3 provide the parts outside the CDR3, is GAGVSQSPRYKVTKRGQDVALRCDPISGHVSLYWYRQALGQGPEFLTYFNYEAQQDKSGLPNDRFSAERPEGSISTLTIQRTEQRDSAMYRCASSSGTTTDTQYFGPGTRLTVL.

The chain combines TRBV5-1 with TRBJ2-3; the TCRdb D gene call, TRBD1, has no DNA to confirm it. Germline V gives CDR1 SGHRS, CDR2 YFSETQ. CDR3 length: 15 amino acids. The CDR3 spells CASSLPGGPPDTQYF.

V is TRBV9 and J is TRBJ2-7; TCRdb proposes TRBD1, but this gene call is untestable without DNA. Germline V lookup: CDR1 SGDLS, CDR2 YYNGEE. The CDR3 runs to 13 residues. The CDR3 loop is CASSAGTAYEQYF. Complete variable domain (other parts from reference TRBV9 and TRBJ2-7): DSGVTQTPKHLITATGQRVTLRCSPRSGDLSVYWYQQSLDQGLQFLIQYYNGEERAKGNILERFSAQQFPDLHSELNLSSLELGDSALYFCASSAGTAYEQYFGPGTRLTVT.

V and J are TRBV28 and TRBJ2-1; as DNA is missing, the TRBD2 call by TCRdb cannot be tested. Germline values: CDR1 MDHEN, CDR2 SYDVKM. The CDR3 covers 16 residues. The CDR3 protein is CASVHRRGGRVDEQFF.

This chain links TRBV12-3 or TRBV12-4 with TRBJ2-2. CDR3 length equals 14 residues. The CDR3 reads CASSWITYTGELFF.

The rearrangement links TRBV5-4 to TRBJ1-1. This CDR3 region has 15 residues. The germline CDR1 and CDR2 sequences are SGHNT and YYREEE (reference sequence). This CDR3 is CASKLGWEGNTEAFF. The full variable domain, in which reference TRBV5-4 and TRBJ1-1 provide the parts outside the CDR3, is ETGVTQSPTHLIKTRGQQVTLRCSSQSGHNTVSWYQQALGQGPQFIFQYYREEENGRGNFPPRFSGLQFPNYSSELNVNALELDDSALYLCASKLGWEGNTEAFFGQGTRLTVV.

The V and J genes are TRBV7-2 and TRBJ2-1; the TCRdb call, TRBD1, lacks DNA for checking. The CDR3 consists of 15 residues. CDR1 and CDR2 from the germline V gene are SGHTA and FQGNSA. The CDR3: CASSSQSGTGGEQFF.

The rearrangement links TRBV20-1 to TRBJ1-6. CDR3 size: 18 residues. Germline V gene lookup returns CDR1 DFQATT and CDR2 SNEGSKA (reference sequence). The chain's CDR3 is CSAYGPSPHGSYNSPLHF.

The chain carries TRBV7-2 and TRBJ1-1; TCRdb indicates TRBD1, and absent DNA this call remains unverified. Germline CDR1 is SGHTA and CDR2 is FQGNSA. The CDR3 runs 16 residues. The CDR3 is CASSPFPRGGNTEAFF.

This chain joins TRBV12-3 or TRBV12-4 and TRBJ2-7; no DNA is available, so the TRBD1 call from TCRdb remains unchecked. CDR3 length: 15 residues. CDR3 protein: CASSLRGSLSYEQYF.